Listed below are T cell receptor beta chains from one sample, sequenced in a study of metastatic and nonmetastatic thyroid tumors. TCRdb re-called the PCR reads through MiXCR. The sample lists 20,000 to 25,000 clones, just over 14% occurring once. The sequencing input was tumor tissue. These receptor sequences come from a female donor with papillary thyroid cancer or a benign thyroid nodule (not recorded which). Some clones in this sample may be carry-over from other donors' samples. Both conserved end residues are trimmed from each CDR3. Each record gives: CDR3 length, V gene, J gene, CDR3 protein.

8	TRBV10-3	TRBJ1-2	ATQQDGYT
13	TRBV24-1	TRBJ2-5	ATSDPDRSQETQY
14	TRBV20-1	TRBJ1-6	SARVGRGSYNSPLH
12	TRBV10-3	TRBJ1-2	AISTGQASYGYT
10	TRBV5-1	TRBJ2-7	ASSPSQWEQY
11	TRBV25-1	TRBJ2-2	ASKKQGSGELF
13	TRBV29-1	TRBJ2-7	SVEDPQRERYEQY
12	TRBV20-1	TRBJ1-1	SAPGQGANTEAF
11	TRBV12-3/TRBV12-4	TRBJ1-1	ASSLPSGREAF
12	TRBV5-6	TRBJ2-7	ASSPTSTSYEQY
14	TRBV4-2	TRBJ1-3	ASSPGREGGGNTIY
14	TRBV9	TRBJ2-1	ASSPGRTSGNNEQF
11	TRBV2	TRBJ2-3	ASIEADLISQY
12	TRBV18	TRBJ2-7	ASSPSGGFGEQY
14	TRBV6-5	TRBJ2-2	ASSYGQGGVTGELF
14	TRBV12-3/TRBV12-4	TRBJ2-1	ASSVAGVASYNEQF
13	TRBV6-5	TRBJ1-6	ASSYNAGRESPLH
12	TRBV9	TRBJ2-1	ASNADSSYNEQF
13	TRBV6-1	TRBJ2-2	ASSPRGAGSGELF
13	TRBV20-1	TRBJ1-5	SARDPATVGLPQH
13	TRBV11-2	TRBJ2-1	ASTQVWGGANEQF
13	TRBV29-1	TRBJ1-2	SVEDLGGSSYGYT
13	TRBV6-5	TRBJ2-1	ASSYGAGSYNEQF
15	TRBV5-4	TRBJ2-2	ASSSSGGPHDAGELF
11	TRBV7-2	TRBJ2-3	ASSLVMADTQY
12	TRBV27	TRBJ2-7	ASSLGPTSNEQY
12	TRBV20-1	TRBJ2-7	SARHRDRGYEQY
11	TRBV6-4	TRBJ1-2	ASRMTVQEGYT
12	TRBV6-1	TRBJ1-5	ASSVTGAYQPQH
13	TRBV5-1	TRBJ2-2	ASSVQRQNTGELF
15	TRBV6-1	TRBJ1-5	ASSSLGLDSSNQPQH
11	TRBV6-1	TRBJ2-7	AIRTGSSYEQY
12	TRBV12-3/TRBV12-4	TRBJ2-3	ASSLIGITDTQY
12	TRBV10-3	TRBJ2-2	AISGEAVPGELF
12	TRBV2	TRBJ2-2	ASRGQANTGELL
13	TRBV7-9	TRBJ1-4	ASSRPGQANEKLF
12	TRBV19	TRBJ1-1	ASTIQGGGTEAF
10	TRBV3-1	TRBJ2-5	ASSHYRETQY
11	TRBV19	TRBJ1-2	ARQDIFNYGYT
13	TRBV11-1	TRBJ2-3	ASSSGGGPSDTQY
9	TRBV20-1	TRBJ1-1	SAKQGFEAF
14	TRBV11-2	TRBJ1-2	ASSLAGGWAGYGYT
14	TRBV7-6	TRBJ1-3	ASSPSGTASGNTIY
9	TRBV2	TRBJ1-2	ASSTAYGYT
13	TRBV18	TRBJ1-2	ASSPQGEANYGYT
12	TRBV20-1	TRBJ2-5	SARGTSGRETQY